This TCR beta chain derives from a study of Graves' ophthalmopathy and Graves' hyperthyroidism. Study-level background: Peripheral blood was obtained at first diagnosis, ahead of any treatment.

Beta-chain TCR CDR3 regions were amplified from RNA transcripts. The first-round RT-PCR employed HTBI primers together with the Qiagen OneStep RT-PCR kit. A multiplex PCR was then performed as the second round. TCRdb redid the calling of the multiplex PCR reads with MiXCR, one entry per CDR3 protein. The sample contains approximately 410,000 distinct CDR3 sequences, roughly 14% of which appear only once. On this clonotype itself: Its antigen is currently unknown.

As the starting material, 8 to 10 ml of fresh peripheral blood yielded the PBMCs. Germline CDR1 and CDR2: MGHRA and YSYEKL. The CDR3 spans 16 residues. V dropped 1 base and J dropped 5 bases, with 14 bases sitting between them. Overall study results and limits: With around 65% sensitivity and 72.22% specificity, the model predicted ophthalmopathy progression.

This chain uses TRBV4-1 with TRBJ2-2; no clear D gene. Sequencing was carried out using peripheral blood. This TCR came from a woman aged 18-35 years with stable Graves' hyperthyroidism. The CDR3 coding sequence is TGCGCCAGCAGCCAAGTAGCAGGCCCAACAACCGGGGAGCTGTTTTTT. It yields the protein CASSQVAGPTTGELFF.